A single sample is the source of the 4 T cell receptor beta chains below, sequenced in a study of blood T cell repertoires in COVID-19. The data were produced by immunoSEQ multiplex PCR, yet TCRdb's version contains in-frame clones alone and is incomplete. Here the sample spans about 230,000 clones, over 80% being singletons. Sample: peripheral blood. The receptors were sampled from a man younger than 45 with COVID-19, enrolled during active disease.

Only one count was recorded for this clone. This chain joins TRBV10-3 and TRBJ1-2; a possible D gene is TRBD1 (6 bases). The CDR3 has 16 amino acids. CDR1 is ENHRY and CDR2 is SYGVKD in the germline V gene. Trimming cost V 8 bases and J 0 bases, with 19 bases left between them. The CDR3 coding sequence is TGTGCCATCTTACCGAACCCGACAGGATCTAACTATGGCTACACCTTC. The encoded protein is CAILPNPTGSNYGYTF.

The gene calls are TRBV6-6 and TRBJ2-7; TRBD1 matches at 11 bases. The junction had 7 bases not matched to a gene; V was cut back by 2 bases and J by 4 bases. This CDR3 comprises 16 residues. CDR1 and CDR2 from the germline V gene are MNHNY and SVGAGI (reference sequence). This CDR3 reads CASSYRTGTGGYEQYF. The CDR3 nucleotides are TGTGCCAGCAGTTACCGAACCGGGACAGGGGGGTACGAGCAGTACTTC.

This clone showed up just once. The V call is TRBV23-1, the J call TRBJ1-5; D ambiguous. TRBV23-1 is identified as an open reading frame with a role that is uncertain. V gave up 9 bases and J gave up 7 bases, with 16 bases separating them. CDR3 size: 13 residues. The CDR3 is CARKILARQPQHF. The CDR3, as DNA: TGCGCCAGGAAGATCCTGGCGAGGCAGCCCCAGCATTTT.

The CDR3 loop reads CASSSRQGQQYF. The CDR3 region has the DNA TGTGCCAGCAGTTCCCGACAGGGCCAGCAGTACTTC. V is TRBV12-3 or TRBV12-4 and J is TRBJ2-7, with 7 bases lining up with TRBD1. The CDR3 length is 12 residues. The ends lost 4 bases at V and 8 bases at J; junction bases unmatched: 5.